The 29 T cell receptor beta chains below were found in one sample sequenced in a study of blood T cell repertoires in COVID-19. This table comes from immunoSEQ multiplex PCR, and its TCRdb copy is limited to in-frame clones, with some not included. The sample holds 90,000 to 150,000 clones, roughly 87% seen once. Sequenced material: peripheral blood. Source of these receptors: a human donor in a cohort sampled during active COVID-19.

The chain couples TRBV3-1 (or the pseudogene TRBV3-2) to TRBJ1-6; no clear D gene. The ends were cut back, 1 base at V and 2 bases at J, with 9 bases in the middle. The germline CDR1 and CDR2 sequences are LGHDT and YNNKEL (reference sequence). The CDR3 length is 16 residues. The CDR3 coding sequence is TGTGCCAGCAGCCAAGGGGGAGACCCCTATAATTCACCCCTCCACTTT. Amino acid sequence: CASSQGGDPYNSPLHF.

This clone is a singleton in its sample. The chain recombines TRBV18 with TRBJ1-1, with 8 nucleotides matching TRBD1. The CDR3 contains 18 residues. CDR1 is KGHSH and CDR2 is LQKENI in the germline V gene. V lost 5 bases and J lost 0; bases outside the gene matches: 14. The CDR3 here is CASSNERTGRDLNTEAFF. The CDR3 nucleotides read TGTGCCAGCTCAAATGAGAGGACAGGGCGGGATCTGAACACTGAAGCTTTCTTT.

The chain is built from TRBV19 and TRBJ2-7; D may be TRBD2 (6 bases). The CDR3 extends over 13 amino acids. From germline, CDR1 is LNHDA and CDR2 SQIVND (reference sequence). Trimming removed 3 bases from V and 5 bases from J, with 11 bases in between. The CDR3 coding sequence is TGTGCCAGTAGTATGCTAGCGCTAGACGAGCAGTACTTC. Translation gives CASSMLALDEQYF.

This chain connects TRBV10-1 to TRBJ2-1, with a weak D call TRBD1 (6 bases). The V end was cut by 2 bases, the J end by 15 bases, with 14 bases between. The CDR3 length is 12 residues. Germline V gene lookup returns CDR1 WNHNN and CDR2 SYGVQD (reference sequence). The CDR3 is CASSERSQGMFF. CDR3 in DNA: TGCGCCAGCAGTGAGCGGTCCCAGGGGATGTTCTTC.

V usage is TRBV27 and J usage is TRBJ2-7; 9 positions match TRBD1. The germline CDR1 and CDR2 sequences are MNHEY and SMNVEV (reference sequence). CDR3 length: 15 amino acids. Trimming removed 6 bases from V and 3 bases from J; junction bases left unmatched: 9. The CDR3 loop is CASSPGTGSYYEQYF. Written as DNA, the CDR3 is TGTGCCAGCAGCCCCGGGACAGGGTCATACTACGAGCAGTACTTC.

The CDR3: CASSLEAGEITGELFF. CDR3 nucleotide sequence: TGTGCCAGCAGCTTAGAAGCGGGAGAGATCACCGGGGAGCTGTTTTTT. This sequence joins TRBV7-7 and TRBJ2-2, with 8 bases aligning to TRBD2. J was trimmed by 4 bases and V by 1 base; bases with no gene match: 5. CDR1 and CDR2 from the germline V gene are SSHAT and FNYEAQ (reference sequence). The CDR3 is 16 residues long.

The chain links TRBV3-1 (or the pseudogene TRBV3-2) to TRBJ2-7; 10 nucleotides line up with TRBD2. Per germline, CDR1 LGHDT and CDR2 YNNKEL (reference sequence). CDR3 length equals 17 residues. V lost 1 base and J lost 0; bases outside the gene matches: 6. CDR3 loop: CASSQALAGDLSYEQYF. The CDR3 region has the DNA TGTGCCAGCAGCCAAGCCCTAGCGGGAGACCTCTCCTACGAGCAGTACTTC.

The V and J genes are TRBV9 and TRBJ1-3, with 9 bases matching TRBD1. Unmatched junction bases numbered 12, after V lost 3 bases and J lost 2 bases. This CDR3 comprises 18 residues. CDR1 SGDLS and CDR2 YYNGEE come from the germline V gene. As DNA, the CDR3 is TGTGCCAGCAGCGCGGAGCGGGACAGGGAAAGTCCTGGAAACACCATATATTTT. This gives the protein CASSAERDRESPGNTIYF.

The chain couples TRBV3-1 (or the pseudogene TRBV3-2) to TRBJ2-3; 11 bases are shared with TRBD2. The length of the CDR3 is 15 residues. In germline, CDR1 is LGHDT, CDR2 YNNKEL (reference sequence). V lost 0 bases to trimming and J lost 4 bases; unmatched junction nucleotides: 0. This CDR3 reads CASSQDSGGADTQYF. For the CDR3, the DNA is TGTGCCAGCAGCCAAGATAGCGGGGGGGCAGATACGCAGTATTTT.

V usage is TRBV27 and J usage is TRBJ1-1; D unclear. V was shortened by 2 bases and J by 8 bases, with 15 bases between the two germline ends. The CDR3 covers 14 residues. Germline CDR1 and CDR2: MNHEY and SMNVEV (reference sequence). CDR3: CASSLPGRVGEAFF. DNA for the CDR3: TGTGCCAGCAGTTTACCGGGTCGTGTAGGAGAAGCTTTCTTT.

The V and J genes are TRBV5-1 and TRBJ2-1, with 8 bases lining up with TRBD1. The germline CDR1 and CDR2 sequences are SGHRS and YFSETQ. The trim removed 0 bases at V and 0 bases at J, leaving 2 bases unmatched. The CDR3 is made up of 16 amino acids. CDR3 bases: TGCGCCAGCAGCTTGGGGACAGGGATCTCCTACAATGAGCAGTTCTTC. The encoded protein is CASSLGTGISYNEQFF.

This chain uses TRBV3-1 (or the pseudogene TRBV3-2) with TRBJ2-1; 16 bases agree with TRBD2. Germline values: CDR1 LGHDT, CDR2 YNNKEL (reference sequence). V lost 5 bases, J lost 4 bases, and 11 bases stayed unmatched. The CDR3 totals 19 residues. CDR3 bases: TGTGCCAGCAGCGGCCTGGGGACTAGCGGGAGGGGGGCGTACAATGAGCAGTTCTTC. Translated, it gives CASSGLGTSGRGAYNEQFF.

This clone was picked up one time. The genes are TRBV19 and TRBJ2-7, with D hard to call. The germline gives CDR1 LNHDA, CDR2 SQIVND (reference sequence). Between the trimmed V and J ends, which lost 2 bases and 0 bases, there was a span of 14 bases. CDR3 length equals 16 residues. The CDR3 loop is CASSIRSFSSSYEQYF. DNA of the CDR3: TGTGCCAGTAGTATAAGGAGTTTTTCGAGCTCCTACGAGCAGTACTTC.

The chain uses TRBV24-1 and TRBJ2-1; the match to TRBD1 covers 9 bases. Trimming took 3 bases from V and 6 from J; bases not matched to a gene: 2. CDR1 and CDR2 from the germline V gene are KGHDR and SFDVKD. The length of the CDR3 is 14 residues. The CDR3: CATSDKTGGNEQFF. The CDR3, as DNA: TGTGCCACCAGTGATAAGACAGGGGGCAATGAGCAGTTCTTC.

This chain joins TRBV5-4 and TRBJ2-7, with 13 bases matching TRBD2. The CDR3 extends over 19 amino acids. V lost 3 bases, J lost 4 bases, and 16 bases stayed unmatched. In germline, CDR1 is SGHNT, CDR2 YYREEE (reference sequence). Here the CDR3 reads CASSSGLAGVTLGGYEQYF. The CDR3 coding sequence is TGTGCCAGCAGCTCAGGACTAGCGGGGGTAACCCTCGGGGGGTACGAGCAGTACTTC.

The chain is built from TRBV7-9 and TRBJ2-3; a weak D match, TRBD2 (6 bases). CDR1 and CDR2 from the germline V gene are SEHNR and FQNEAQ (reference sequence). Trimming shortened V by 8 bases and J by 4 bases, and 16 bases separated the two germline ends. This CDR3 has 14 amino acids. The CDR3 loop is CASRMVAAADTQYF. The CDR3 region has the DNA TGTGCCAGCCGGATGGTAGCGGCCGCAGATACGCAGTATTTT. Using reference TRBV7-9 and TRBJ2-3 for the parts outside the CDR3, the full variable domain is DTGVSQNPRHKITKRGQNVTFRCDPISEHNRLYWYRQTLGQGPEFLTYFQNEAQLEKSRLLSDRFSAERPKGSFSTLEIQRTEQGDSAMYLCASRMVAAADTQYFGPGTRLTVL.

V usage is TRBV6-5 and J usage is TRBJ2-3; the match to TRBD2 covers 9 bases. CDR1 and CDR2 (germline): MNHEY, SVGAGI. Trimming removed 2 bases from V and 6 bases from J; junction bases left unmatched: 6. The CDR3 is 15 residues long. The CDR3 DNA reads TGTGCCAGCAGTTACGCCCAGCGGGGGGCTGATACGCAGTATTTT. Its translation: CASSYAQRGADTQYF.

The chain uses TRBV9 and TRBJ2-7; D gene uncertain. V lost 4 bases to trimming and J lost 2 bases, with 13 bases between them. This CDR3 comprises 14 residues. Germline V lookup: CDR1 SGDLS, CDR2 YYNGEE. For the CDR3, the DNA is TGTGCCAGCAGCCCCAAGGAGCCTACCTACGAGCAGTACTTC. This translates into CASSPKEPTYEQYF.

CDR3 bases: TGTGCCAGCAGTTTACTACGAAGATACGAAAATTATGGCTACACCTTC. Translation: CASSLLRRYENYGYTF. The rearrangement uses TRBV28 and TRBJ1-2; D is unclear. The CDR3 covers 16 residues. The V gene lost 2 bases and the J gene lost 5 bases, with 18 bases spanning the gap. Looked up from germline, CDR1 is MDHEN and CDR2 is SYDVKM.

The CDR3 DNA reads TGCGCCAGCAGCTTGGGGCTAGCGGGAGGGAACCCCGTCTACGAGCAGTACTTC. It is translated as CASSLGLAGGNPVYEQYF. V is TRBV5-1 and J is TRBJ2-7; TRBD2 agrees at 12 bases. The germline V gene encodes CDR1 SGHRS and CDR2 YFSETQ. The junction had 10 bases not matched to a gene; V was cut back by 0 bases and J by 3 bases. This CDR3 is 18 amino acids long. Based on the CDR3 plus reference TRBV5-1 and TRBJ2-7, the full variable domain is KAGVTQTPRYLIKTRGQQVTLSCSPISGHRSVSWYQQTPGQGLQFLFEYFSETQRNKGNFPGRFSGRQFSNSRSEMNVSTLELGDSALYLCASSLGLAGGNPVYEQYFGPGTRLTVT.

The CDR3 bases are TGTGCCAGCAGTCTCCTCGGACAGGGGTTAGATACGCAGTATTTT. Translated, it gives CASSLLGQGLDTQYF. The chain carries TRBV25-1 and TRBJ2-3; 9 bases fit TRBD1. The CDR3 spans 15 residues. The germline V gene has CDR1 MGHDK and CDR2 SYGVNS. With 5 bases clipped from V and 5 bases from J, the junction kept 8 bases outside the gene matches.

This clone has just one count. This sequence joins TRBV18 and TRBJ2-1; 10 nucleotides agree with TRBD1. V dropped 4 bases and J dropped 4; count of bases not matched to a gene: 4. The CDR3 length is 15 residues. Germline CDR1 is KGHSH and CDR2 is LQKENI. CDR3 region: CASSLTGGQYNEQFF. In DNA, the CDR3 is TGTGCCAGCTCACTGACAGGGGGCCAATACAATGAGCAGTTCTTC.

This chain uses TRBV19 with TRBJ1-2; weak D call: TRBD1 (6 bases). Looked up from germline, CDR1 is LNHDA and CDR2 is SQIVND (reference sequence). V was shortened by 10 bases and J by 3 bases, with 21 bases between the two germline ends. This CDR3 has 15 amino acids. The CDR3 DNA sequence: TGTGCCACCGACGAAGGGGGGGGGCGACACTATGGCTACACCTTC. It translates to CATDEGGGRHYGYTF.

This sequence joins TRBV28 and TRBJ2-7; D is unresolved. The length of the CDR3 is 13 residues. CDR1 and CDR2 from the germline V gene are MDHEN and SYDVKM. V lost 3 bases and J 9 bases, leaving 15 bases between the germline ends. The CDR3 loop reads CASSFGQVSVQYF. Written as DNA, the CDR3 is TGTGCCAGCAGTTTCGGCCAGGTCTCGGTGCAGTACTTC.

Here the CDR3 reads CASSYSAGSGANVLTF. CDR3 in DNA: TGTGCCAGCAGTTACTCGGCGGGGTCTGGGGCCAACGTCCTGACTTTC. V and J are TRBV6-5 and TRBJ2-6; D might be TRBD2 (6 bases). V was shortened by 0 bases and J by 1 base, with 7 bases between the two germline ends. Germline CDR1 and CDR2: MNHEY and SVGAGI. The CDR3 has 16 amino acids.

The CDR3 region has the DNA TGTGCCAGCAGCCACCCACTAGCGGGATCCTACAATGAGCAGTTCTTC. Amino acid sequence: CASSHPLAGSYNEQFF. The chain uses TRBV3-1 (or the pseudogene TRBV3-2) and TRBJ2-1, with TRBD2 matching 10 bases. V was clipped by 3 bases and J by 1 base; unmatched bases: 3. The CDR3 length is 16 residues. Germline CDR1 LGHDT, CDR2 YNNKEL (reference sequence).

This clone has a handful of counts. This chain joins TRBV19 and TRBJ2-1; 7 bases are a match to TRBD2. CDR3 length: 15 amino acids. In germline, CDR1 is LNHDA, CDR2 SQIVND (reference sequence). V was pared by 5 bases and J by 0 bases, with 4 bases of the junction left unmatched. CDR3 sequence: CASSFSGTSYNEQFF. CDR3 coding DNA: TGTGCCAGTAGTTTCAGCGGGACCTCCTACAATGAGCAGTTCTTC.

V usage is TRBV9 and J usage is TRBJ1-2; 7 bases fit TRBD1. Trimming took 4 bases from V and 8 from J; bases not matched to a gene: 8. The CDR3 loop spans 13 amino acids. Germline V gene lookup returns CDR1 SGDLS and CDR2 YYNGEE. The DNA of the CDR3 is TGTGCCAGCAGCCTACAACAGGGGACCGGCTACACCTTC. Protein sequence: CASSLQQGTGYTF.

The rearrangement uses TRBV28 and TRBJ1-2; 7 bases line up with TRBD1. Per germline, CDR1 MDHEN and CDR2 SYDVKM. V trimming: 5 bases; J trimming: 5 bases; junction bases outside the gene matches: 11. CDR3 length equals 15 residues. CDR3 region: CASSPRDRRFYGYTF. For the CDR3, the DNA is TGTGCCAGCAGTCCTAGGGACAGACGTTTTTATGGCTACACCTTC.